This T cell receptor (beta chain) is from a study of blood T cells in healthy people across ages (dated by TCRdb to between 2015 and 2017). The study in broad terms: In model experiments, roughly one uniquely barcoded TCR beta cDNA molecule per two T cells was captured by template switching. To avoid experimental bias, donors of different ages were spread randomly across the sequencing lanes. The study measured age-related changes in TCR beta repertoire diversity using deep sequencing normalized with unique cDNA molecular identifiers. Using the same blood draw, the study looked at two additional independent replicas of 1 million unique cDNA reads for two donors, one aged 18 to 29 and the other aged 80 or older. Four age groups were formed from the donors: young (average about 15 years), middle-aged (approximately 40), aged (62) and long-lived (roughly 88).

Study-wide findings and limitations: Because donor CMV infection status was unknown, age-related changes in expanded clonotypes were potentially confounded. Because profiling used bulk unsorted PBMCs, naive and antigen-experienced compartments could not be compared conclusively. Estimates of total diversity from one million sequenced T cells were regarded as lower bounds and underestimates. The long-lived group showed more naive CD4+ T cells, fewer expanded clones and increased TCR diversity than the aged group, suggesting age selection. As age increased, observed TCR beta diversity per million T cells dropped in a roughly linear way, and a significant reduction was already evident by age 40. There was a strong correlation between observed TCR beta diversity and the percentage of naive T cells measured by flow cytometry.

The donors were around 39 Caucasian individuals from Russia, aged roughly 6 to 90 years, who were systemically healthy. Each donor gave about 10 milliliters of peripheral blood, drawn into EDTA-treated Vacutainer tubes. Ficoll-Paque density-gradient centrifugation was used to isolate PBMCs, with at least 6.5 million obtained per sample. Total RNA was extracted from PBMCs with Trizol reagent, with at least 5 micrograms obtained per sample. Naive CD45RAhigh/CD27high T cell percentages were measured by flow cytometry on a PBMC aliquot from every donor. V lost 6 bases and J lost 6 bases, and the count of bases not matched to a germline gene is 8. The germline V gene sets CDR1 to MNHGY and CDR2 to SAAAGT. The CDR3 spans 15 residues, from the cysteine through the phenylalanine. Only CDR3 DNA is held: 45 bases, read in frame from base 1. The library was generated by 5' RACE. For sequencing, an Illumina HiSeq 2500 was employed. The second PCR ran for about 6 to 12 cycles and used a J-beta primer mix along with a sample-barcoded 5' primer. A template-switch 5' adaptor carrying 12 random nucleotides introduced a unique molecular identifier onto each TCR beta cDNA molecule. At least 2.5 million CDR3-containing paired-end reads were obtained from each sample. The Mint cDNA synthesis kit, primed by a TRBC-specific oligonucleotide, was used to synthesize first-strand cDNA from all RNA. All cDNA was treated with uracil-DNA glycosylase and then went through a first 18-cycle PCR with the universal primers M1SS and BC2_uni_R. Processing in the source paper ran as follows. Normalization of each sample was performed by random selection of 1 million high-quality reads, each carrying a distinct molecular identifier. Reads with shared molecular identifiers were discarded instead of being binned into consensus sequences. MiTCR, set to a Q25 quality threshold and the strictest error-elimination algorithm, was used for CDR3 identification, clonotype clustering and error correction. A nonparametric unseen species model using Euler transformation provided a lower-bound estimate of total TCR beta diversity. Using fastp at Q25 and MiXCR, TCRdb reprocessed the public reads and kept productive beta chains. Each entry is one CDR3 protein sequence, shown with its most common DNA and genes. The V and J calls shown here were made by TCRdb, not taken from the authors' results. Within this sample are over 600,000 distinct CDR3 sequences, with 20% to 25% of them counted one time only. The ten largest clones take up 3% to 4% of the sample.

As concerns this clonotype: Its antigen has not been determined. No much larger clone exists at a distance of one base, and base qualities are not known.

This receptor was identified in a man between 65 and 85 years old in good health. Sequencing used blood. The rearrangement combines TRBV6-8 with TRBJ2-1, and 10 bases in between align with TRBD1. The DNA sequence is TGTGCCAGCAGCCTCCGGGACAGGGGTTTCAATGAGCAGTTCTTC. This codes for CASSLRDRGFNEQFF.